These T cell receptor beta chains were read from a single sample in a study of blood T cell repertoires in COVID-19. The repertoire was sequenced with immunoSEQ multiplex PCR; TCRdb's copy has only in-frame clones and lacks some. This table holds 250,000 to 350,000 clones, around 89% found once. The sequenced sample consisted of PBMCs or T cells enriched from blood (not recorded which). The receptors stem from a woman in her late teens or twenties with acute COVID-19. The CDR3 runs from the conserved cysteine through the conserved F or W. A D gene is named only where the DNA matches it firmly. Clone size is not always given. Where it is, it says once, few, many or a class for expanded clones.

TRBJ2-5 | TRBD1 | - | TRBV4-1 | CASSQVWDRVKETQYF | TGCGCCAGCAGCCAAGTTTGGGACAGGGTTAAGGAGACCCAGTACTTC
TRBJ1-1 | - | - | TRBV3-1/TRBV3-2 | CASSQEDRLNTEAFF | TGTGCCAGCAGCCAAGAAGACAGGTTGAACACTGAAGCTTTCTTT
TRBJ2-1 | - | once | TRBV6-5 | CADSPGPYNEQFF | TGTGCAGATTCACCGGGTCCCTACAATGAGCAGTTCTTC
TRBJ2-1 | TRBD2 | - | TRBV11-2 | CASSLARLAGGYNEQFF | TGTGCCAGCAGCTTAGCCCGACTAGCGGGAGGATACAATGAGCAGTTCTTC
TRBJ2-7 | TRBD2 | - | TRBV5-5 | CASSPPGLAEQYF | TGTGCCAGCAGCCCCCCCGGACTAGCTGAGCAGTACTTC
TRBJ1-2 | TRBD1 | - | TRBV7-2 | CASSFGTVGGYTF | TGTGCCAGCAGCTTCGGGACAGTCGGTGGCTACACCTTC
TRBJ2-1 | - | - | TRBV4-2 | CASSPPSVLYNEQFF | TGTGCCAGCAGCCCTCCCAGCGTTCTCTACAATGAGCAGTTCTTC
TRBJ2-1 | TRBD1 | - | TRBV29-1 | CSVEVDRGDEQFF | TGCAGCGTTGAAGTCGACAGGGGCGATGAGCAGTTCTTC
TRBJ2-5 | - | - | TRBV15 | CATSTQNQETQYF | TGTGCCACCAGCACGCAGAACCAAGAGACCCAGTACTTC
TRBJ1-4 | - | - | TRBV19 | CASSPGLSTNEKLFF | TGTGCCAGTAGTCCGGGACTTTCAACTAATGAAAAACTGTTTTTT
TRBJ2-5 | TRBD2 | - | TRBV7-2 | CASSLPGLAKETQYF | TGTGCCAGCAGCCTTCCGGGACTAGCCAAAGAGACCCAGTACTTC
TRBJ2-1 | TRBD1 | - | TRBV5-1 | CASSPRTGTGSNEQFF | TGCGCCAGCAGCCCCCGTACCGGGACAGGGAGTAATGAGCAGTTCTTC
TRBJ1-1 | TRBD1 | many | TRBV5-1 | CASSFDRQGSTEAFF | TGCGCCAGCAGCTTTGACCGACAGGGCAGCACTGAAGCTTTCTTT
TRBJ1-3 | - | - | TRBV24-1 | CATSDRAGFSGNTIYF | TGTGCCACCAGTGACCGAGCAGGGTTCTCTGGAAACACCATATATTTT
TRBJ2-1 | - | - | TRBV5-1 | CASSLNSPLAYNEQFF | TGCGCCAGCAGCTTGAACTCTCCACTAGCCTACAATGAGCAGTTCTTC
TRBJ2-5 | TRBD2 | - | TRBV27 | CASSTLAGGRETQYF | TGTGCCAGCAGTACGCTAGCGGGAGGAAGGGAGACCCAGTACTTC
TRBJ2-5 | - | once | TRBV19 | CASSHGGTARLTQYF | TGTGCCAGTAGCCATGGGGGGACGGCCAGATTGACCCAGTACTTC
TRBJ1-2 | - | - | TRBV6-1 | CASSDNLLAANYGYTF | TGTGCCAGCAGTGATAACCTCCTGGCGGCAAACTATGGCTACACCTTC
TRBJ2-5 | TRBD2 | - | TRBV5-1 | CASSLGGLAYQETQYF | TGCGCCAGCAGCTTGGGGGGACTAGCGTACCAAGAGACCCAGTACTTC
TRBJ2-1 | TRBD1 | - | TRBV25-1 | CASSDRGQAYNEQFF | TGTGCCAGCAGTGACAGGGGGCAGGCCTACAATGAGCAGTTCTTC
TRBJ2-3 | TRBD1 | - | TRBV2 | CASTGGDRDGDTQYF | TGTGCCAGCACCGGTGGGGACAGGGACGGAGATACGCAGTATTTT
TRBJ1-1 | - | once | TRBV18 | CASSPSQNTEAFF | TGTGCCAGCTCACCGAGCCAGAACACTGAAGCTTTCTTT
TRBJ1-6 | - | - | TRBV5-4 | CASSLEDSPLHF | TGTGCCAGCAGCCTAGAAGATTCACCCCTCCACTTT
TRBJ2-7 | - | - | TRBV5-1 | CASSEKGLYEQYF | TGCGCCAGCAGTGAAAAGGGACTGTACGAGCAGTACTTC
TRBJ2-1 | TRBD2 | - | TRBV18 | CASSPSTSGGSDEQFF | TGTGCCAGCTCACCCTCGACTAGCGGAGGGTCGGATGAGCAGTTCTTC
TRBJ2-1 | - | - | TRBV27 | CASSFGHNEQFF | TGTGCCAGCAGTTTCGGTCACAATGAGCAGTTCTTC
TRBJ2-1 | - | - | TRBV21-1 | CASSKLGPGTGTSGSAEQFF | TGTGCCAGCAGCAAGTTGGGACCCGGGACAGGGACTAGCGGGAGCGCTGAGCAGTTCTTC
TRBJ1-5 | - | - | TRBV30 | CAWSVRWRNSNQPQHF | TGTGCCTGGAGTGTACGGTGGAGAAATAGCAATCAGCCCCAGCATTTT
TRBJ1-1 | TRBD1 | - | TRBV9 | CASSAPGQGGRKEAFF | TGTGCCAGCAGCGCACCGGGACAGGGGGGGAGGAAGGAAGCTTTCTTT
TRBJ2-5 | TRBD2 | few | TRBV19 | CASSMTSGWPQGTQYF | TGTGCCAGTAGTATGACTAGCGGGTGGCCCCAGGGGACCCAGTACTTC
TRBJ2-1 | TRBD2 | - | TRBV28 | CASSHQKRLAGVDEQFF | TGTGCCAGCAGCCACCAAAAAAGACTAGCGGGAGTGGATGAGCAGTTCTTC
TRBJ1-2 | - | - | TRBV27 | CASSGTRDGEGGYTF | TGTGCCAGCAGTGGTACCAGGGACGGGGAGGGTGGCTACACCTTC
TRBJ2-3 | - | - | TRBV10-3 | CAIGVYGGTDTQYF | TGTGCCATCGGGGTTTACGGGGGCACAGATACGCAGTATTTT
TRBJ2-1 | - | - | TRBV27 | CASSLTSFYNEQFF | TGTGCCAGCAGTTTGACTAGTTTTTACAATGAGCAGTTCTTC
TRBJ2-7 | - | - | TRBV29-1 | CSVANVGAPYEQYF | TGCAGCGTGGCCAATGTGGGAGCTCCCTACGAGCAGTACTTC
TRBJ2-7 | TRBD1 | - | TRBV6-5 | CASRSGQGSYEQYF | TGTGCCAGCAGATCGGGACAGGGGTCCTACGAGCAGTACTTC
TRBJ2-3 | - | - | TRBV9 | CASHSTQYF | TGTGCCAGTCACAGTACGCAGTATTTT
TRBJ2-1 | TRBD2 | - | TRBV5-6 | CASSFKGTSGDNEQFF | TGTGCCAGCAGCTTTAAAGGGACTAGCGGAGACAATGAGCAGTTCTTC
TRBJ2-1 | TRBD2 | - | TRBV27 | CASSSLPLAGGPKGEQFF | TGTGCCAGCAGTTCGCTCCCCTTAGCGGGAGGGCCGAAGGGTGAGCAGTTCTTC
TRBJ1-4 | - | - | TRBV5-4 | CASSLDRDEKLFF | TGTGCCAGCAGCTTGGATCGTGATGAAAAACTGTTTTTT
TRBJ2-5 | - | once | TRBV9 | CASSGITGEETQYF | TGTGCCAGCAGCGGAATTACAGGCGAAGAGACCCAGTACTTC